The entry below gives a single T cell receptor beta chain sequence along with its context. The CDR3 runs to 16 residues. J gave up 4 bases and V 4 bases, and 5 bases lay outside the gene matches. Germline values: CDR1 SGHTA, CDR2 FQGNSA. This record belongs to a study of CD8 T cells in Susac syndrome. The Susac syndrome patients fit the recently defined diagnostic criteria for definite or probable disease. Negative magnetic isolation gave CD8+ and CD4+ cells; FACS enriched CD8+ TEMRA. RNA in amounts of about 0.5 to 1 ug was reverse transcribed with random hexamers. Amplification of TCR beta CDR3 spanned 54 Vbeta and 13 Jbeta via immunoSEQ multiplex PCR. TCRdb independently ran MiXCR on the immunoSEQ multiplex PCR reads; one entry per CDR3 protein. The sample has 150,000 or so distinct CDR3 sequences, approximately 95% seen once.

Sequencing was carried out using CD4+ T cells from PBMCs. This sequence joins TRBV7-2 and TRBJ2-1; 12 bases fit TRBD2. The sequence was collected from a human donor with Susac syndrome. The CDR3 sequence: CASSYLAGGPYNEQFF. The CDR3, as DNA: TGTGCCAGCAGCTACCTAGCGGGAGGGCCGTACAATGAGCAGTTCTTC.